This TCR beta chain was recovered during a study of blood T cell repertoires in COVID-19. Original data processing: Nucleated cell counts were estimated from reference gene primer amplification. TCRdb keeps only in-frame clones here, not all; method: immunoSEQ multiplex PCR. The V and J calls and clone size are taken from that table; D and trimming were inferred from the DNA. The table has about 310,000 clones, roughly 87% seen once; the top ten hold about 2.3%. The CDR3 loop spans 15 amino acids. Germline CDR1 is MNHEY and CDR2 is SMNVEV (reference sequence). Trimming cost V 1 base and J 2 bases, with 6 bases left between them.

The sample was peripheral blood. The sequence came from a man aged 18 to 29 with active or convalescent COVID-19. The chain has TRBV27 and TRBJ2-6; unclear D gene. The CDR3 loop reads CASSLFRTGANVLTF. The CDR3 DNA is TGTGCCAGCAGTTTATTTCGTACTGGGGCCAACGTCCTGACTTTC.